These 13 T cell receptor beta chains share one sample of origin, sequenced in a study of blood T cell repertoires in COVID-19. Profiled with immunoSEQ multiplex PCR; TCRdb holds only in-frame clones, not every one. The sample shows a few hundred thousand clones, 85% to 90% of them seen only once. The sample consisted of PBMCs or T cells enriched from blood (not recorded which). The receptors stem from a woman aged 50 to 60 who had been exposed to COVID-19.

There are a few counts of this clone. J is TRBJ1-2 and V is TRBV28, with unresolved D. Germline V CDR1 and CDR2: MDHEN, SYDVKM. This CDR3 spans 12 amino acids. V lost 8 bases to trimming and J lost 6 bases, with 13 bases between them. The CDR3 here is CASRGSGNGYTF. CDR3 nucleotide sequence: TGTGCCAGCCGGGGATCCGGGAATGGCTACACCTTC.

This clone appeared a single time. CDR3 sequence: CASSDLAQETQYF. The CDR3 bases are TGTGCCAGCAGTGACCTAGCTCAAGAGACCCAGTACTTC. This chain links TRBV27 with TRBJ2-5, with D perhaps TRBD2 (5 bases). Germline lookup yields CDR1 MNHEY and CDR2 SMNVEV (reference sequence). V lost 5 bases, J lost 2 bases, and 9 bases lay in between. The CDR3 extends over 13 amino acids.

The chain combines TRBV3-1 (or the pseudogene TRBV3-2) with TRBJ2-1; 10 bases align to TRBD1. There are 14 residues in the CDR3. V trimming: 5 bases; J trimming: 6 bases; junction bases outside the gene matches: 4. Germline V gene sequence: CDR1 LGHDT, CDR2 YNNKEL (reference sequence). DNA for the CDR3: TGTGCCAGCAGCATCCGGACAGGGGGCAATGAGCAGTTCTTC. This translates into CASSIRTGGNEQFF.

The chain carries TRBV18 and TRBJ1-1, with D maybe TRBD1 (6 bases). The CDR3 contains 14 residues. Germline V CDR1 and CDR2: KGHSH, LQKENI. V was cut by 1 base and J by 6 bases, with 12 bases left in between. Written as DNA, the CDR3 is TGTGCCAGCTCACCACAAAAACAGGGCGCTGAAGCTTTCTTT. Encoded protein: CASSPQKQGAEAFF. Using reference TRBV18 and TRBJ1-1 for the parts outside the CDR3, the full variable domain is NAGVMQNPRHLVRRRGQEARLRCSPMKGHSHVYWYRQLPEEGLKFMVYLQKENIIDESGMPKERFSAEFPKEGPSILRIQQVVRGDSAAYFCASSPQKQGAEAFFGQGTRLTVV.

The CDR3 region has the DNA TGTGCCAGCAGTGCAACTAGCGGGGGGTCACGGACGCAGTTCTTC. This translates into CASSATSGGSRTQFF. This rearrangement joins TRBV28 to TRBJ2-1, with 12 nucleotides matching TRBD2. The length of the CDR3 is 15 residues. V shed 5 bases and J 12 bases; nucleotides not matched to a gene: 11. Germline V lookup: CDR1 MDHEN, CDR2 SYDVKM.

About this clone itself: Other DNA variants within this sample encode the same CDR3. The CDR3 reads CAWSVQGNQPQHF. CDR3 coding DNA: TGTGCCTGGAGTGTACAGGGGAATCAGCCCCAGCATTTT. The chain has TRBV30 and TRBJ1-5; TRBD1 matches 7 bases. Losses at the gene ends were 0 bases for V and 4 bases for J; bases not matched to a gene: 0. Germline CDR1 and CDR2: GTSNPN and SVGIG (reference sequence). CDR3 length equals 13 residues.

The rearrangement joins TRBV10-2 to TRBJ2-7; the D gene is possibly TRBD2 (6 bases). The germline V gene encodes CDR1 WSHSY and CDR2 SAAADI. Deletions cut 5 bases from V and 4 bases from J, with 9 bases between. The CDR3 extends over 12 amino acids. The CDR3 DNA is TGCGCCAGCAGTCCGGGGGTATACGAGCAGTACTTC. Protein sequence: CASSPGVYEQYF.

The chain couples TRBV7-9 to TRBJ1-2; a possible D gene is TRBD1 (5 bases). The CDR3 totals 12 residues. Deletions cut 5 bases from V and 10 bases from J, with 14 bases between. Per germline, CDR1 SEHNR and CDR2 FQNEAQ (reference sequence). CDR3 in DNA: TGTGCCAGCAGCGTACAGGAGTTAGACTACACCTTC. Encoded protein: CASSVQELDYTF.

V gene TRBV5-1 combines with J gene TRBJ1-6; TRBD1 matches at 7 bases. With 8 bases clipped from V and 3 bases from J, the junction kept 8 bases outside the gene matches. The germline V gene encodes CDR1 SGHRS and CDR2 YFSETQ. The CDR3 sequence is 15 residues long. CDR3 DNA: TGCGCCAGTAAACAGGGGATGGGCTATAATTCACCCCTCCACTTT. This encodes CASKQGMGYNSPLHF.

The chain recombines TRBV5-1 with TRBJ2-5; no clear D. Trimming took 5 bases from V and 0 from J, leaving 17 bases between them. The CDR3 has 16 residues. CDR1 SGHRS and CDR2 YFSETQ come from the germline V gene. CDR3: CASRPTEPTYQETQYF. CDR3 bases: TGCGCCAGCAGACCCACAGAGCCAACTTACCAAGAGACCCAGTACTTC. The full variable domain, in which reference TRBV5-1 and TRBJ2-5 provide the parts outside the CDR3, is KAGVTQTPRYLIKTRGQQVTLSCSPISGHRSVSWYQQTPGQGLQFLFEYFSETQRNKGNFPGRFSGRQFSNSRSEMNVSTLELGDSALYLCASRPTEPTYQETQYFGPGTRLLVL.

Only a few counts were recorded for this clone. The chain recombines TRBV6-5 with TRBJ1-5; D call uncertain. CDR1 is MNHEY, CDR2 SVGAGI, per germline. Trimming pared 6 bases from V and 7 bases from J, leaving 13 bases between. The CDR3 is 13 residues long. The CDR3 region has the DNA TGTGCCAGCAGAGGAGGGCTCGAACAGCCCCAGCATTTT. Translated, it gives CASRGGLEQPQHF.

The J gene is TRBJ1-4, the V gene TRBV5-4, with D perhaps TRBD1 (5 bases). The CDR3 is 14 residues long. V dropped 4 bases and J dropped 8 bases, with 15 bases sitting between them. The germline CDR1 and CDR2 sequences are SGHNT and YYREEE (reference sequence). CDR3 protein: CASSPYGEGEKLFF. Here the CDR3 DNA reads TGTGCCAGCAGCCCCTACGGGGAGGGGGAAAAACTGTTTTTT. Full variable domain (remainder filled in from reference TRBV5-4 and TRBJ1-4): ETGVTQSPTHLIKTRGQQVTLRCSSQSGHNTVSWYQQALGQGPQFIFQYYREEENGRGNFPPRFSGLQFPNYSSELNVNALELDDSALYLCASSPYGEGEKLFFGSGTQLSVL.

The gene calls are TRBV4-1 and TRBJ2-2; 9 positions agree with TRBD1. In germline, CDR1 is MGHRA, CDR2 YSYEKL. V dropped 3 bases and J dropped 5; count of bases not matched to a gene: 10. The CDR3 runs to 17 residues. CDR3 nucleotides: TGCGCCAGCAGCCAGGTCGAACAGGGGGCTTCGACCGGGGAGCTGTTTTTT. This sequence encodes CASSQVEQGASTGELFF.